These T cell receptor beta chains were read from a single sample in a study of OX40 agonist ivuxolimab in advanced cancers. Measured with immunoSEQ multiplex PCR; TCRdb has only the in-frame clones, and not every one. The data hold about 40,000 clones, with approximately 89% observed a single time. The sample consisted of CD4+ or CD8+ T cells sorted from blood, taken in a trial of the OX40 agonist ivuxolimab. Every receptor here comes from an adult with an advanced solid tumor such as melanoma, head and neck, liver or kidney cancer. Both conserved end residues are part of each CDR3. A D gene is named only where the DNA matches it firmly. Some rows have no size entry. The others give once, few or many, or a class for an expanded clone.

j_call: TRBJ2-7; v_call: TRBV6-5; clone_size: .; d_call: .; cdr3_aa: CASSYVGAYEQYF; cdr3_nt: TGTGCCAGCAGCTACGTGGGCGCCTACGAGCAGTACTTC
j_call: TRBJ2-2; v_call: TRBV7-9; clone_size: .; d_call: TRBD2; cdr3_aa: CASSFWQGGYTGELFF; cdr3_nt: TGTGCCAGCAGCTTTTGGCAGGGAGGGTACACCGGGGAGCTGTTTTTT
j_call: TRBJ2-3; v_call: TRBV21-1; clone_size: .; d_call: .; cdr3_aa: CASSSKGGDRTDTQYF; cdr3_nt: TGTGCCAGCAGCTCAAAAGGGGGGGACCGCACAGATACGCAGTATTTT
j_call: TRBJ1-5; v_call: TRBV12-2; clone_size: .; d_call: .; cdr3_aa: CASRHPGGGLQPQHF; cdr3_nt: TGTGCAAGTCGCCACCCGGGCGGCGGTTTACAGCCCCAGCATTTT
j_call: TRBJ1-2; v_call: TRBV6-5; clone_size: .; d_call: .; cdr3_aa: CASSYSLPPVNYGYTF; cdr3_nt: TGTGCCAGCAGTTACTCTTTACCCCCAGTTAACTATGGCTACACCTTC
j_call: TRBJ1-5; v_call: TRBV28; clone_size: .; d_call: .; cdr3_aa: CASSLWEGTNQPQHF; cdr3_nt: TGTGCCAGCAGTTTATGGGAGGGAACCAATCAGCCCCAGCATTTT
j_call: TRBJ1-2; v_call: TRBV5-1; clone_size: .; d_call: TRBD1; cdr3_aa: CASSARQGLVNYGYTF; cdr3_nt: TGCGCCAGCAGTGCGAGACAGGGATTGGTTAACTATGGCTACACCTTC
j_call: TRBJ1-5; v_call: TRBV27; clone_size: .; d_call: .; cdr3_aa: CASSLSVERGNQPQHF; cdr3_nt: TGTGCCAGCAGTTTATCGGTCGAGAGGGGCAATCAGCCCCAGCATTTT
j_call: TRBJ2-7; v_call: TRBV5-1; clone_size: .; d_call: TRBD2; cdr3_aa: CASSALAGGPAFSYEQYF; cdr3_nt: TGCGCCAGCAGCGCGCTAGCGGGGGGGCCAGCATTTTCCTACGAGCAGTACTTC
j_call: TRBJ1-4; v_call: TRBV7-9; clone_size: .; d_call: .; cdr3_aa: CASSLYRAANEKLFF; cdr3_nt: TGTGCCAGCAGCTTATATAGGGCGGCTAATGAAAAACTGTTTTTT
j_call: TRBJ1-2; v_call: TRBV4-1; clone_size: .; d_call: .; cdr3_aa: CASSHLGGRPRGYTF; cdr3_nt: TGCGCCAGCAGCCACCTTGGGGGACGGCCGCGGGGCTACACCTTC
j_call: TRBJ2-7; v_call: TRBV11-3; clone_size: .; d_call: .; cdr3_aa: CASSSGDRPYEQYF; cdr3_nt: TGTGCCAGCAGCTCCGGGGACCGTCCCTACGAGCAGTACTTC
j_call: TRBJ1-1; v_call: TRBV6-5; clone_size: few; d_call: .; cdr3_aa: CASTSGSEAFF; cdr3_nt: TGTGCCAGCACCTCCGGCTCTGAAGCTTTCTTT
j_call: TRBJ2-3; v_call: TRBV7-9; clone_size: .; d_call: TRBD2; cdr3_aa: CASSLAAGVVDTQYF; cdr3_nt: TGTGCCAGCAGCTTGGCTGCGGGGGTGGTAGATACGCAGTATTTT
j_call: TRBJ1-1; v_call: TRBV2; clone_size: .; d_call: .; cdr3_aa: CASSSGEAFF; cdr3_nt: TGTGCCAGCAGTTCCGGGGAAGCTTTCTTT
j_call: TRBJ1-2; v_call: TRBV10-3; clone_size: .; d_call: .; cdr3_aa: CAIGQGRGYGYTF; cdr3_nt: TGTGCCATCGGGCAGGGGCGCGGCTATGGCTACACCTTC
j_call: TRBJ1-2; v_call: TRBV5-1; clone_size: few; d_call: .; cdr3_aa: CASSLGEGYDYGYTF; cdr3_nt: TGCGCCAGCAGCTTGGGAGAGGGATACGACTATGGCTACACCTTC
j_call: TRBJ1-2; v_call: TRBV2; clone_size: .; d_call: .; cdr3_aa: CASSEEFGVGGYTF; cdr3_nt: TGTGCCAGCAGTGAAGAATTCGGGGTCGGGGGCTACACCTTC
j_call: TRBJ2-7; v_call: TRBV2; clone_size: few; d_call: TRBD2; cdr3_aa: CASTLSLAAYEQYF; cdr3_nt: TGTGCCAGCACCCTGTCGCTAGCGGCCTACGAGCAGTACTTC
j_call: TRBJ1-4; v_call: TRBV5-1; clone_size: .; d_call: .; cdr3_aa: CASSLTGGSYTDEKLFF; cdr3_nt: TGCGCCAGCAGCTTGACGGGAGGGAGTTACACAGATGAAAAACTGTTTTTT
j_call: TRBJ2-7; v_call: TRBV9; clone_size: .; d_call: TRBD2; cdr3_aa: CASSTPVGSGGRSYEQYF; cdr3_nt: TGTGCCAGCAGCACCCCAGTGGGGAGCGGGGGCCGCTCCTACGAGCAGTACTTC
j_call: TRBJ1-2; v_call: TRBV12-5; clone_size: .; d_call: .; cdr3_aa: CASGLGGQDNYGYTF; cdr3_nt: TGTGCTAGTGGTTTAGGTGGGCAAGACAACTATGGCTACACCTTC
j_call: TRBJ1-1; v_call: TRBV19; clone_size: few; d_call: .; cdr3_aa: CASSHTGGDTEAFF; cdr3_nt: TGTGCCAGTAGTCACACAGGTGGGGACACTGAAGCTTTCTTT
j_call: TRBJ2-3; v_call: TRBV28; clone_size: .; d_call: .; cdr3_aa: CASRGGRTPADTQYF; cdr3_nt: TGTGCCAGCAGGGGGGGACGGACTCCTGCAGATACGCAGTATTTT
j_call: TRBJ1-5; v_call: TRBV2; clone_size: .; d_call: .; cdr3_aa: CASSALGGRAQHF; cdr3_nt: TGTGCCAGCAGTGCCCTCGGGGGTCGGGCCCAGCATTTT
j_call: TRBJ2-1; v_call: TRBV7-2; clone_size: .; d_call: .; cdr3_aa: CASSGDSYNEQFF; cdr3_nt: TGTGCCAGCAGCGGGGATTCCTACAATGAGCAGTTCTTC
j_call: TRBJ2-1; v_call: TRBV4-1; clone_size: .; d_call: .; cdr3_aa: CASSQGPYNEQFF; cdr3_nt: TGCGCCAGCAGCCAAGGACCTTACAATGAGCAGTTCTTC
j_call: TRBJ2-1; v_call: TRBV11-2; clone_size: .; d_call: .; cdr3_aa: CASSLEVHEQFF; cdr3_nt: TGTGCCAGCAGCTTAGAGGTCCATGAGCAGTTCTTC
j_call: TRBJ1-1; v_call: TRBV5-1; clone_size: .; d_call: TRBD1; cdr3_aa: CASSPGQVRDHTEAFF; cdr3_nt: TGCGCCAGCAGCCCGGGACAGGTGAGGGACCACACTGAAGCTTTCTTT
j_call: TRBJ1-2; v_call: TRBV4-3; clone_size: .; d_call: .; cdr3_aa: CASSPGHLSNYGYTF; cdr3_nt: TGCGCCAGCAGCCCTGGACATCTCTCTAACTATGGCTACACCTTC
j_call: TRBJ1-1; v_call: TRBV6-5; clone_size: .; d_call: .; cdr3_aa: CAAGGGGSYTEAFF; cdr3_nt: TGTGCCGCCGGGGGCGGGGGATCCTACACTGAAGCTTTCTTT
j_call: TRBJ2-1; v_call: TRBV13; clone_size: .; d_call: .; cdr3_aa: CASSLPLATDYNEQFF; cdr3_nt: TGTGCCAGCAGCCTCCCCCTCGCTACGGATTACAATGAGCAGTTCTTC
j_call: TRBJ1-5; v_call: TRBV5-6; clone_size: .; d_call: .; cdr3_aa: CASSLSAYSNQPQHF; cdr3_nt: TGTGCCAGCAGCTTGTCTGCGTATAGCAATCAGCCCCAGCATTTT
j_call: TRBJ2-1; v_call: TRBV7-9; clone_size: .; d_call: .; cdr3_aa: CASSLSESSSYNEQFF; cdr3_nt: TGTGCCAGCAGCTTATCGGAGTCGAGCTCCTACAATGAGCAGTTCTTC
j_call: TRBJ2-3; v_call: TRBV7-6; clone_size: .; d_call: TRBD2; cdr3_aa: CASSRGGGSTDTQYF; cdr3_nt: TGTGCCAGCAGCCGGGGCGGGGGTAGCACAGATACGCAGTATTTT
j_call: TRBJ2-2; v_call: TRBV5-1; clone_size: .; d_call: TRBD1; cdr3_aa: CAIRTGGYTGELFF; cdr3_nt: TGCGCCATCAGGACAGGGGGATACACCGGGGAGCTGTTTTTT
j_call: TRBJ2-3; v_call: TRBV11-3; clone_size: .; d_call: .; cdr3_aa: CASSADNRVEGTDTQYF; cdr3_nt: TGTGCCAGCAGCGCGGACAACAGGGTGGAGGGGACAGATACGCAGTATTTT